The 7 T cell receptor beta chains presented below share a single source sample, sequenced in a study of identical twins. TCRdb re-called the 5' RACE reads with MiXCR, one entry per CDR3 protein. The table records approximately 690,000 distinct CDR3 sequences, 6% to 6.5% of them present only once. The specimen sequenced was naive T cells sorted from blood. The origin of the receptors is a man aged 18 to 29 in good health.

Many counts were recorded for this clonotype. J is TRBJ2-7 and V is TRBV10-3; 7 bases line up with TRBD2. Trimming cost V 5 bases and J 0 bases; bases outside gene matches: 4. Per the germline V gene, CDR1 is ENHRY and CDR2 is SYGVKD. CDR3 length equals 14 residues. CDR3 residues: CAISSSGSSYEQYV. The CDR3 DNA reads TGTGCCATCAGTTCTAGCGGTAGCTCCTACGAGCAGTACGTC.

This clonotype was observed at least ten times. The J gene is TRBJ1-5, the V gene TRBV10-3, with 7 bases fitting TRBD1. CDR1 and CDR2 from the germline V gene are ENHRY and SYGVKD. This CDR3 region has 14 residues. The J segment lost 7 bases and the V segment lost 10 bases, leaving 13 bases of the junction unmatched. The CDR3 is CATAGEGAKQPQHF. DNA of the CDR3: TGTGCCACGGCAGGGGAGGGGGCGAAACAGCCCCAGCATTTT.

The chain is built from TRBV7-2 and TRBJ2-7; TRBD1 is a possible D gene (6 bases). Germline loops: CDR1 SGHTA, CDR2 FQGNSA. CDR3 length: 13 amino acids. Trimming cost V 1 base and J 5 bases, with 9 bases left between them. CDR3 bases: TGTGCCAGCAGCTTAGGTTACAGGGACGAGCAGTACTTC. It specifies CASSLGYRDEQYF. Full variable domain (rest looked up from reference TRBV7-2 and TRBJ2-7): GAGVSQSPSNKVTEKGKDVELRCDPISGHTALYWYRQSLGQGLEFLIYFQGNSAPDKSGLPSDRFSAERTGGSVSTLTIQRTQQEDSAVYLCASSLGYRDEQYFGPGTRLTVT.

The rearrangement links TRBV29-1 to TRBJ2-1; TRBD1 or TRBD2 may be the D gene (6 bases each). The CDR3 consists of 14 residues. Trimming cost V 8 bases and J 3 bases, with 17 bases left between them. Germline loops: CDR1 SQVTM, CDR2 ANQGSEA. CDR3 sequence: CSHIVEGDYNEQFF. CDR3 coding DNA: TGCAGCCACATTGTGGAGGGGGACTACAATGAGCAGTTCTTC.

The genes are TRBV3-1 and TRBJ2-2; D is perhaps TRBD2 (6 bases). Germline CDR1 LGHDT, CDR2 YNNKEL (reference sequence). This CDR3 has 14 amino acids. The V gene lost 9 bases and the J gene lost 3 bases, with 14 bases spanning the gap. The CDR3 coding sequence is TGTGCCAGTAAACGTAGCGGAGACACCGGGGAGCTGTTTTTT. This gives the protein CASKRSGDTGELFF.

This clonotype has a count of ten or more. This chain links TRBV7-2 with TRBJ2-1; D possibly corresponds to TRBD2 (6 bases). Germline values: CDR1 SGHTA, CDR2 FQGNSA. The CDR3 is 16 residues long. V shed 0 bases and J shed 5 bases, with 14 bases lying between them. CDR3 bases: TGTGCCAGCAGCTTAGCGAGGGTAGCGGCCAACAATGAGCAGTTCTTC. Encoded protein: CASSLARVAANNEQFF.

J is TRBJ2-1 and V is TRBV28, with TRBD2 identical over 11 bases. This CDR3 is built from 17 residues. Per the germline V gene, CDR1 is MDHEN and CDR2 is SYDVKM. The V gene end was trimmed by 5 bases and the J gene end by 7 bases; junction bases not matched to a gene: 13. The CDR3 sequence: CASSPLFLAGGFNEQFF. CDR3 in DNA: TGTGCCAGCAGTCCCCTCTTTCTAGCGGGAGGTTTTAATGAGCAGTTCTTC.